This record covers a single T cell receptor beta chain. Its matching antigen is unknown. The sample is drawn from a study of a mutant IDH1 vaccine in newly diagnosed glioma. As for the study in general: Vaccination started 4-6 weeks after radiotherapy alone, or with temozolomide cycles. The study's findings and limits: Immune responses induced by the vaccine were seen in around 92% of patients, spanning multiple MHC alleles. Apparently unrelated to pseudoprogression were changes in the top peripheral T cell clonotypes.

Only in-frame clones appear in the TCRdb table, and some are missing; sequencing was by immunoSEQ multiplex PCR. The sample contains tens of thousands of clones, around 90% of which appear only once. Germline V gives CDR1 SGHTA, CDR2 FQGNSA. V was pared by 3 bases and J by 7 bases, with 11 bases of the junction left unmatched. CDR3 size: 17 residues. Time point reported: week 11, during vaccination. Every vaccine dose comprised 300 ug of mutant IDH1 20-mer peptide plus topical imiquimod. New IDH1-mutant, ATRX-lost WHO grade 3 or 4 astrocytomas occurred in donors. The specimen was PBMCs, collected from a glioma patient whose treatment included an IDH1 peptide vaccine. The rearrangement links TRBV7-2 to TRBJ2-2; the match to TRBD2 covers 10 bases. The clonotype was recovered from a man aged 18 to 30 with glioma. CDR3 in DNA: TGTGCCAGCAGCTTCTTTTCTAGCGGGAGAGTCAACGGGGAGCTGTTTTTT. Residues: CASSFFSSGRVNGELFF.